A selection of T cell receptor beta chains follows, all from one sample in a study of T cell repertoires in cytomegalovirus infection. TCRdb re-called the reads through MiXCR, storing one row per CDR3 protein. In the table there are 500,000 to 600,000 distinct CDR3 sequences, 16% of which are singletons. Sequencing used CD8+ T cells from PBMCs. These TCRs come from a human donor in good health (CMV status not recorded). Some clones in this sample may be carry-over from other donors' samples. Each CDR3 is given without its conserved first and last residue. The order of the fields is V gene, J gene, CDR3 protein.

V: TRBV27
J: TRBJ2-1
CDR3: ASSLLRVDEQF

V: TRBV28
J: TRBJ2-7
CDR3: ASSPHQAQKKEQY

V: TRBV11-2
J: TRBJ2-7
CDR3: ASSLEPSGGNYEQY

V: TRBV6-1
J: TRBJ2-7
CDR3: ASSENWGSFYEQY

V: TRBV29-1
J: TRBJ1-2
CDR3: SVGTGESYGYT

V: TRBV7-9
J: TRBJ2-2
CDR3: ASSLQRANTGELF

V: TRBV9
J: TRBJ2-3
CDR3: ASSVVVTDTQY

V: TRBV7-9
J: TRBJ2-3
CDR3: ASSVPGLADTSTDTQY

V: TRBV6-5
J: TRBJ1-1
CDR3: ASSLDRPTEAF

V: TRBV29-1
J: TRBJ1-1
CDR3: SVRINTEAF

V: TRBV7-9
J: TRBJ1-5
CDR3: ASSPGQGALQPQH

V: TRBV12-3/TRBV12-4
J: TRBJ2-3
CDR3: ASSSPGGLTDTQY

V: TRBV7-6
J: TRBJ1-5
CDR3: ASSLARDSNQPQH

V: TRBV20-1
J: TRBJ1-2
CDR3: SARDLDRAIPDYGYT

V: TRBV7-8
J: TRBJ1-3
CDR3: ASSLDPSHRSGNTIY

V: TRBV10-3
J: TRBJ1-6
CDR3: AISRESSYNSPLH

V: TRBV9
J: TRBJ2-1
CDR3: ASSVGGSNEQF

V: TRBV7-9
J: TRBJ2-1
CDR3: ASSLVGGVGLYNEQF

V: TRBV27
J: TRBJ2-3
CDR3: ASSPRTSGNTDTQY

V: TRBV6-2/TRBV6-3
J: TRBJ2-1
CDR3: ASSYLSAGGFYNEQF

V: TRBV9
J: TRBJ2-1
CDR3: ASSEAKNEQF

V: TRBV6-1
J: TRBJ1-1
CDR3: ASLLTGSRNTEAF

V: TRBV15
J: TRBJ1-1
CDR3: ATSRGTGSGTEAF

V: TRBV20-1
J: TRBJ2-7
CDR3: SAGHSLGYEQY

V: TRBV3-1
J: TRBJ2-7
CDR3: ASSQDSGLSSYEQY

V: TRBV11-2
J: TRBJ2-3
CDR3: ASSLDPGDTQY

V: TRBV18
J: TRBJ2-5
CDR3: ASSPPVKTGEWLTQY

V: TRBV13
J: TRBJ2-1
CDR3: ASSPRTGTNNEQF

V: TRBV4-1
J: TRBJ2-5
CDR3: ASSQSLDSGKETQY

V: TRBV11-3
J: TRBJ2-2
CDR3: ASSLDQGTGTSDAGELF

V: TRBV4-1
J: TRBJ2-3
CDR3: ASSQGAGHLTDTQY

V: TRBV20-1
J: TRBJ1-2
CDR3: SARGIGNYGYT

V: TRBV19
J: TRBJ1-2
CDR3: ASSIDRGGLDGYT

V: TRBV7-6
J: TRBJ2-7
CDR3: ASSPLEGRGEQY

V: TRBV29-1
J: TRBJ1-5
CDR3: SVEGADNQPQH

V: TRBV6-2/TRBV6-3
J: TRBJ1-6
CDR3: ASSSFSDSNNSPLH

V: TRBV30
J: TRBJ2-3
CDR3: AWSRFPASGTDTQY

V: TRBV2
J: TRBJ1-1
CDR3: ASKRDRGFTEAF

V: TRBV14
J: TRBJ1-6
CDR3: ASSQDLGSPWRSPLH

V: TRBV14
J: TRBJ1-5
CDR3: ASSQGQGTGQPQH

V: TRBV12-3/TRBV12-4
J: TRBJ2-3
CDR3: ASSFGLAGEFPDTQY

V: TRBV27
J: TRBJ2-7
CDR3: ASSLGTTIYEQY

V: TRBV29-1
J: TRBJ2-7
CDR3: SVKEGYEQY